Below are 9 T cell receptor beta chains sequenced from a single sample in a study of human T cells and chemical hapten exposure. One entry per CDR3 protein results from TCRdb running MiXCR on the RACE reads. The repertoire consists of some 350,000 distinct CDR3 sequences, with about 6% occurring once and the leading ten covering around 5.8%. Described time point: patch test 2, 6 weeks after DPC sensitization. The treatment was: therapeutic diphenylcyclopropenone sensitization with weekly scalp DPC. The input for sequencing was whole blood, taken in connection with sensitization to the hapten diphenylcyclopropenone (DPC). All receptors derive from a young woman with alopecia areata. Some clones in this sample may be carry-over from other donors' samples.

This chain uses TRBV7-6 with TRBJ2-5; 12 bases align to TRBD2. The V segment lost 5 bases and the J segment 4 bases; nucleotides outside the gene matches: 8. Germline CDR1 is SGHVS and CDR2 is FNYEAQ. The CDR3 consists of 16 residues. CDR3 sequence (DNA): TGTGCCAGCAGCCCAGGGGCTAGCGGGGGGGGAGAGACCCAGTACTTC. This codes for CASSPGASGGGETQYF.

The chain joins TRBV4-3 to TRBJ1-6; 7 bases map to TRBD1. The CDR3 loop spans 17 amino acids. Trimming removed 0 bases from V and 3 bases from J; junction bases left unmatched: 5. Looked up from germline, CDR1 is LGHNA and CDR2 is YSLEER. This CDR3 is CASSQDRGQFYNSPLHF. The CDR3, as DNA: TGCGCCAGCAGCCAAGATAGGGGGCAGTTCTATAATTCACCCCTCCACTTT.

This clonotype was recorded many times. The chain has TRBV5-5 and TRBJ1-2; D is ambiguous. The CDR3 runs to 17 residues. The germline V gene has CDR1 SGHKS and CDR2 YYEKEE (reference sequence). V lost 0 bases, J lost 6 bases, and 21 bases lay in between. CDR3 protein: CASSLGPRSTARDGYTF. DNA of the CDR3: TGTGCCAGCAGCTTGGGGCCGAGATCTACTGCGCGGGATGGCTACACCTTC.

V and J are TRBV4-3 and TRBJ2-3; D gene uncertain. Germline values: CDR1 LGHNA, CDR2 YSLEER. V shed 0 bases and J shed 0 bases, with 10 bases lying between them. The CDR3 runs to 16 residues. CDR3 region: CASSQDRVASTDTQYF. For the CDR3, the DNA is TGCGCCAGCAGCCAAGATCGAGTAGCCAGCACAGATACGCAGTATTTT.

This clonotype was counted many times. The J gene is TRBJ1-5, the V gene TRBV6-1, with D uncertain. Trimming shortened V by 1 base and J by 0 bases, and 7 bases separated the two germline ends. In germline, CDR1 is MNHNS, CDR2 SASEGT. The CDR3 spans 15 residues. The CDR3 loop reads CASSEGGASNQPQHF. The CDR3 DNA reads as TGTGCCAGCAGTGAAGGTGGAGCTAGCAATCAGCCCCAGCATTTT.

In DNA, the CDR3 is TGTGCCAGCAGTTACGGTGGGGCCGGAACGAACACTGAAGCTTTCTTT. Protein: CASSYGGAGTNTEAFF. The chain is built from TRBV6-5 and TRBJ1-1; D possibly corresponds to TRBD1 (5 bases). The V end lost 2 bases, the J end lost 1 base, and 14 bases lay between the germline ends. CDR1 is MNHEY, CDR2 SVGAGI, per germline. The CDR3 is 16 residues long.

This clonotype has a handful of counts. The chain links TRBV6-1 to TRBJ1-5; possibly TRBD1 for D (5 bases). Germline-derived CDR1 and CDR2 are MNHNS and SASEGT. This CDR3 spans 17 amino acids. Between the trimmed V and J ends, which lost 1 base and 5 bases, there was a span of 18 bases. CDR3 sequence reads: CASSEEEGGSGYQPQHF. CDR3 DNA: TGTGCCAGCAGTGAAGAAGAGGGCGGTTCAGGGTATCAGCCCCAGCATTTT.

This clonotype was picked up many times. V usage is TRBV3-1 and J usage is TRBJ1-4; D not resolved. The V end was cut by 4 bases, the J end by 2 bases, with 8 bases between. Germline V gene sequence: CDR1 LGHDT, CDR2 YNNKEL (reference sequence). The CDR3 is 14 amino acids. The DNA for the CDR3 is TGTGCCAGCAGCCCATGGGAGACTAATGAAAAACTGTTTTTT. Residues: CASSPWETNEKLFF.

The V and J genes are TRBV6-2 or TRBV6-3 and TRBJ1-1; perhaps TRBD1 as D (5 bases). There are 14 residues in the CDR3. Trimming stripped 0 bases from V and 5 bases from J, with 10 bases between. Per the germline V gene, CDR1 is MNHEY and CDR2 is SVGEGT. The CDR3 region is CASSYSTRDTEAFF. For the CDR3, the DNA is TGTGCCAGCAGTTACTCAACCAGGGATACTGAAGCTTTCTTT.